These 20 T cell receptor beta chains were all obtained from the same sample, sequenced in a study of blood T cells in healthy people across ages (dated by TCRdb to 2015 to 2017). Library method: 5' RACE. TCRdb names Illumina HiSeq 2500 as the instrument used. A second PCR of about 6 to 12 cycles was performed with a sample-barcoded 5' primer and a J-beta primer mix. The public reads were reanalyzed by TCRdb: fastp trimming at Q25, MiXCR alignment, in-frame beta chains only. Duplicate CDR3 protein sequences are folded into a single record with the most common DNA and genes. The sample yields approximately 670,000 distinct CDR3 sequences; around 41% were counted once. The ten largest clones add up to 25% to 35% of the sample. Sequencing input: blood. The origin of the receptors is an elderly man in good health.

The chain carries TRBV7-2 and TRBJ1-5, with TRBD1 identical over 10 bases. V was clipped by 5 bases and J by 7 bases; unmatched bases: 11. CDR1 is SGHTA and CDR2 is FQGNSA in the germline V gene. CDR3 size: 16 residues. CDR3 DNA: TGTGCCAGCAGCAAGACAGGGGGCGCGGGAGGACAGCCCCAGCATTTT. It translates to CASSKTGGAGGQPQHF. The full variable domain, completed using reference TRBV7-2 and TRBJ1-5, is GAGVSQSPSNKVTEKGKDVELRCDPISGHTALYWYRQSLGQGLEFLIYFQGNSAPDKSGLPSDRFSAERTGGSVSTLTIQRTQQEDSAVYLCASSKTGGAGGQPQHFGDGTRLSIL.

V gene TRBV12-5 combines with J gene TRBJ2-5; 8 bases match TRBD1. Trimming took 3 bases from V and 5 from J; bases not matched to a gene: 2. Looked up from germline, CDR1 is LGHNT and CDR2 is FRNRAP. The CDR3 runs to 13 residues. CDR3 residues: CASGFTGGETQYF. CDR3 coding DNA: TGTGCTAGTGGTTTTACAGGGGGGGAGACCCAGTACTTC.

This clonotype was observed a few times. The chain carries TRBV10-2 and TRBJ2-3, with 9 bases identical to TRBD1. Germline CDR1 WSHSY, CDR2 SAAADI. J lost 8 bases, V lost 5 bases, and 11 bases had no gene match. This CDR3 has 15 residues. This CDR3 reads CASSPGTGPAGTQYF. CDR3 DNA sequence: TGCGCCAGCAGTCCCGGGACAGGGCCCGCTGGTACGCAGTATTTT.

The chain links TRBV20-1 to TRBJ2-2, with unresolved D. Germline V gives CDR1 DFQATT, CDR2 SNEGSKA (reference sequence). This CDR3 region has 14 residues. Trimming stripped 6 bases from V and 7 bases from J, with 18 bases between. The DNA for the CDR3 is TGCAGTGCCCCAGCCAAAAAGATTGGCGGGGAGCTGTTTTTT. It yields the protein CSAPAKKIGGELFF.

J is TRBJ1-1 and V is TRBV20-1; D is unresolved. The length of the CDR3 is 14 residues. The germline gives CDR1 DFQATT, CDR2 SNEGSKA (reference sequence). Trimming removed 3 bases from V and 1 base from J, with 12 bases in between. The CDR3 loop is CSASRTVRNTEAFF. DNA of the CDR3: TGCAGTGCTAGCCGGACTGTCCGGAACACTGAAGCTTTCTTT.

V and J are TRBV24-1 and TRBJ2-1; no clear D. The CDR3 extends over 13 amino acids. Per the germline V gene, CDR1 is KGHDR and CDR2 is SFDVKD. Trimming took off 5 bases at V and 3 bases at J, with 7 bases between the two ends. This CDR3 is CATSGAFYNEQFF. As DNA, the CDR3 is TGTGCCACCAGTGGGGCCTTCTACAATGAGCAGTTCTTC.

As to this clonotype: A much bigger clone sits one base away, suggesting this may be a read error. This chain links TRBV28 with TRBJ2-1; 16 bases are shared with TRBD2. The J call may be faulty, since TRBJ2-7 better matches the DNA end. The CDR3 has 21 residues. Germline V CDR1 and CDR2: MDHEN, SYDVKM. The chain's CDR3 is CASSFGITGTSGRAPYNEQYF. The DNA for the CDR3 is TGTGCCAGCAGTTTCGGAATAACCGGGACTAGCGGGAGGGCCCCCTACAATGAGCAGTACTTC.

V gene TRBV6-2 or TRBV6-3 combines with J gene TRBJ2-5, with D tentatively TRBD1 (6 bases). The CDR3 is 14 residues long. Germline assignment: CDR1 MNHEY and CDR2 SVGEGT. V was trimmed by 7 bases and J by 1 base, leaving 13 bases between them. The CDR3 sequence is CASMRRGIQETQYF. As DNA, the CDR3 is TGTGCCAGCATGCGCAGGGGTATCCAAGAGACCCAGTACTTC.

V is TRBV5-1 and J is TRBJ2-5, with TRBD1 matching 8 bases. The CDR3 extends over 12 amino acids. Germline lookup yields CDR1 SGHRS and CDR2 YFSETQ. The J segment lost 3 bases and the V segment lost 7 bases, leaving 2 bases of the junction unmatched. The CDR3 bases are TGCGCCAGCGGACAGGGCGAAGAGACCCAGTACTTC. Its protein is CASGQGEETQYF.

The genes are TRBV18 and TRBJ2-1; D unresolved. The CDR3 length is 15 residues. The germline CDR1 and CDR2 sequences are KGHSH and LQKENI. V was trimmed by 0 bases and J by 4 bases, leaving 10 bases between them. CDR3 loop: CASSPPESNYNEQFF. The CDR3 region has the DNA TGTGCCAGCTCACCACCGGAAAGCAATTACAATGAGCAGTTCTTC.

This clonotype turned up a few times. This rearrangement joins TRBV5-1 to TRBJ2-7; 9 bases align to TRBD2. Germline assignment: CDR1 SGHRS and CDR2 YFSETQ. Trimming cost V 0 bases and J 4 bases; bases outside gene matches: 8. There are 16 residues in the CDR3. For the CDR3, the DNA is TGCGCCAGCAGCTTGGCCGTTGCGGGAGGGCGGTACGAGCAGTACTTC. It encodes CASSLAVAGGRYEQYF.

This clonotype was found a few times. The rearrangement joins TRBV10-3 to TRBJ2-1; D call uncertain. Germline values: CDR1 ENHRY, CDR2 SYGVKD. There are 15 residues in the CDR3. Deletions cut 4 bases from V and 0 bases from J, with 10 bases between. In DNA form, the CDR3 reads TGTGCCATCAGTGCAAGGATATCCTCCTACAATGAGCAGTTCTTC. It is translated as CAISARISSYNEQFF.

V usage is TRBV20-1 and J usage is TRBJ1-1; 9 bases agree with TRBD1. This CDR3 has 14 amino acids. The V and J ends lost 0 bases and 7 bases, in that order; junction bases with no gene match: 6. Per germline, CDR1 DFQATT and CDR2 SNEGSKA (reference sequence). The CDR3, as DNA: TGCAGTGCTAGAGACTCTACAGGGGGCGTTGAAGCTTTCTTT. This translates into CSARDSTGGVEAFF.

This chain uses TRBV13 with TRBJ2-3; 8 nucleotides line up with TRBD2. Germline trimming cut 4 bases from V and 1 base from J; bases unmatched to any gene: 7. This CDR3 has 16 amino acids. Germline assignment: CDR1 PRHDT and CDR2 FYEKMQ (reference sequence). The CDR3 reads CASSSSGGRRTDTQYF. The CDR3 DNA follows: TGTGCCAGCAGCTCCTCGGGGGGGCGACGCACAGATACGCAGTATTTT.

This clonotype was recorded at least ten times. V is TRBV12-3 or TRBV12-4 and J is TRBJ1-2; weak D call: TRBD1 (6 bases). V was clipped by 5 bases and J by 7 bases, with 17 bases between them. The CDR3 extends over 14 amino acids. CDR3 DNA: TGTGCCAGCAGTACCGGGACATCCGCGACTGGCTACACCTTC. Translated, it gives CASSTGTSATGYTF.

This clonotype has at least ten counts. This sequence joins TRBV20-1 and TRBJ2-3; D gene uncertain. Germline CDR1 reads DFQATT; CDR2 reads SNEGSKA (reference sequence). V lost 2 bases and J lost 0, with 9 bases in between. The CDR3 is 14 amino acids. This chain's CDR3 is CSARWTISTDTQYF. Written as DNA, the CDR3 is TGCAGTGCTAGATGGACGATAAGCACAGATACGCAGTATTTT.

The chain has TRBV27 and TRBJ2-1, with 8 positions matching TRBD1. The V gene's germline CDR1 is MNHEY and CDR2 SMNVEV (reference sequence). CDR3 length: 16 residues. V was clipped by 3 bases and J by 4 bases; unmatched bases: 8. CDR3 sequence reads: CASSFSSGGPYNEQFF. CDR3 sequence (DNA): TGTGCCAGCAGTTTTTCCTCAGGGGGCCCTTACAATGAGCAGTTCTTC.

The chain couples TRBV20-1 to TRBJ2-1; 7 bases are a match to TRBD2. This CDR3 contains 16 residues. V lost 8 bases, J lost 8 bases, and 21 bases stayed unmatched. Germline CDR1 is DFQATT and CDR2 is SNEGSKA (reference sequence). The CDR3 sequence is CSPISPGLLNVHEQFF. In DNA form, the CDR3 reads TGCAGTCCCATAAGCCCGGGACTACTAAATGTACATGAGCAGTTCTTC.

For the CDR3, the DNA is TGTGCCAGCAGTCCGAACGTGGGTGCGGGGGGTGAGACCCAGTACTTC. This encodes CASSPNVGAGGETQYF. V usage is TRBV12-3 or TRBV12-4 and J usage is TRBJ2-5; TRBD2 matches 8 bases. The CDR3 runs to 16 residues. V lost 5 bases and J lost 5; bases outside the gene matches: 13.

About this clonotype: Germline and junction disagree at one end, which may indicate a read error. The rearrangement links TRBV6-2 or TRBV6-3 to TRBJ2-5, with D possibly matching TRBD1 (6 bases). The germline CDR1 and CDR2 sequences are MNHEY and SVGEGT. The CDR3 spans 14 residues. In nucleotides, the CDR3 is TGTGCCAGCAGTCGACAGGTCGGAGAAGAGACCCAGTACTTT. Residues: CASSRQVGEETQYF.